The clone carrying this TCR beta chain occurred a few times. Its antigen is currently unknown. Described treatment: some 20 received Ad26.COV2.S at low or high dose, single or two shots; 5 received placebo; per-sample allocation not given. Sampling was performed 63 days after the first vaccine or placebo injection. An adult of 18-55 years in Boston served as donor. This CDR3 is 13 amino acids long. Trimming removed 2 bases from V and 7 bases from J, with 6 bases in between. Germline V gene data show CDR1 as MNHEY and CDR2 as SMNVEV (reference sequence). This sample is drawn from a study of Ad26.COV2.S vaccination and SARS-CoV-2 variants. At the level of the study: Participants got Ad26.COV2.S intramuscularly, once or twice 56 days apart.

Study conclusions and caveats: While placebo recipients had lower spike-specific TCR breadth, vaccine recipients had more. Total T cell responses were possibly underestimated by TCR breadth and depth analyses.

Sequencing used immunoSEQ multiplex PCR; TCRdb keeps in-frame clones, though not all of them. The table has hundreds of thousands of clones, around nine tenths seen once. The receptor was derived from a person between 18 and 65 years old who received the Ad26.COV2.S COVID-19 vaccine or a placebo. This material consisted of peripheral blood, taken in a trial of Ad26.COV2.S vaccine versus placebo. This rearrangement joins TRBV27 to TRBJ1-6; D ambiguous. CDR3 loop: CASSLAGNSPLHF. Here the CDR3 DNA reads TGTGCCAGCAGTTTAGCGGGGAATTCACCCCTCCACTTT.